Listed here are 18 T cell receptor beta chains from one sample, sequenced in a study of shared clonotypes between healthy human individuals. Libraries were prepared by immunoSEQ multiplex PCR; TCRdb keeps only in-frame clonotypes and omits some of them. The data contain 2 million to 3 million clones, around 94% of them seen just once; the ten biggest clones take up over 0.12%. The sequenced material came from naive CD4+ T cells sorted from blood. The subset: CD45RA+ positively selected. These TCRs come from a man between 18 and 29 years old in good health.

The chain links TRBV5-1 to TRBJ2-2; 11 bases align to TRBD2. V trimming: 4 bases; J trimming: 4 bases; junction bases outside the gene matches: 3. The germline gives CDR1 SGHRS, CDR2 YFSETQ. The CDR3 is 15 residues long. CDR3 amino acids: CASSLTSGATGELFF. The DNA for the CDR3 is TGCGCCAGCAGCCTGACTAGCGGGGCCACCGGGGAGCTGTTTTTT.

The chain joins TRBV6-1 to TRBJ2-3; TRBD2 agrees at 7 bases. Germline V lookup: CDR1 MNHNS, CDR2 SASEGT. Trimming at V came to 2 bases and at J to 7 bases, leaving 6 bases not matched to a gene. The CDR3 length is 14 residues. CDR3 sequence: CASSEFGGTNTQYF. CDR3 nucleotides: TGTGCCAGCAGTGAATTCGGGGGGACGAATACGCAGTATTTT.

The chain carries TRBV30 and TRBJ1-1; tentatively, D is TRBD1 (5 bases). The CDR3 runs 13 residues. V shed 0 bases and J shed 9 bases, with 14 bases lying between them. Germline CDR1 is GTSNPN and CDR2 is SVGIG (reference sequence). CDR3: CAWSVWGQGKAFF. The CDR3 DNA reads as TGTGCCTGGAGTGTATGGGGTCAGGGAAAAGCTTTCTTT.

The chain is built from TRBV19 and TRBJ2-3; no clear D gene. The CDR3 covers 15 residues. The V gene's germline CDR1 is LNHDA and CDR2 SQIVND (reference sequence). V lost 0 bases and J 1 base, leaving 8 bases between the germline ends. CDR3 bases: TGTGCCAGTAGTATAGATCTATTTCGCACAGATACGCAGTATTTT. Protein: CASSIDLFRTDTQYF.

The V and J genes are TRBV6-5 and TRBJ2-7; 11 positions match TRBD2. Germline values: CDR1 MNHEY, CDR2 SVGAGI. Losses at the gene ends were 2 bases for V and 4 bases for J; bases not matched to a gene: 4. There are 15 residues in the CDR3. The CDR3 DNA reads as TGTGCCAGCAGTTACCCGGGACTAGCGGTTTACGAGCAGTACTTC. Amino acids: CASSYPGLAVYEQYF.

The J gene is TRBJ1-3, the V gene TRBV7-9; TRBD1 matches 9 bases. Trimming at V came to 4 bases and at J to 4 bases, leaving 2 bases not matched to a gene. Germline CDR1 SEHNR, CDR2 FQNEAQ (reference sequence). The CDR3 extends over 14 amino acids. DNA of the CDR3: TGTGCCAGCAGCTGGACAGGGGAGGGAAACACCATATATTTT. As protein: CASSWTGEGNTIYF.

The rearrangement joins TRBV18 to TRBJ1-1; tentative D call: TRBD1 (6 bases). The CDR3 has 14 residues. Germline V gives CDR1 KGHSH, CDR2 LQKENI. The ends were cut back, 6 bases at V and 1 base at J, with 12 bases in the middle. The CDR3: CASSSAGANTEAFF. The DNA for the CDR3 is TGTGCCAGCTCTTCTGCAGGGGCGAACACTGAAGCTTTCTTT.

The gene calls are TRBV5-5 and TRBJ1-6; 8 positions agree with TRBD1. V trimming: 4 bases; J trimming: 7 bases; junction bases outside the gene matches: 10. Germline CDR1 SGHKS, CDR2 YYEKEE (reference sequence). The CDR3 extends over 16 amino acids. The CDR3 sequence is CASSGTGTGINSPLHF. CDR3 in DNA: TGTGCCAGCAGCGGAACCGGGACAGGCATCAATTCACCCCTCCACTTT.

Concerning this clone itself: This sample also contains other DNA sequences that code for the same CDR3. The V gene is TRBV5-1, the J gene TRBJ1-3, with D unresolved. There are 14 residues in the CDR3. The germline V gene encodes CDR1 SGHRS and CDR2 YFSETQ. The ends were cut back, 2 bases at V and 0 bases at J, with 6 bases in the middle. This CDR3 is CASSLESSGNTIYF. In DNA, the CDR3 is TGCGCCAGCAGCTTAGAGAGCTCTGGAAACACCATATATTTT.

This sequence joins TRBV11-2 and TRBJ1-4; 11 positions match TRBD1. Germline values: CDR1 SGHAT, CDR2 FQNNGV. This CDR3 comprises 13 residues. V lost 8 bases and J lost 8; bases outside the gene matches: 4. CDR3 sequence: CASGQGAREKLFF. The CDR3 coding sequence is TGTGCCAGCGGACAGGGGGCGCGGGAAAAACTGTTTTTT.

About this clone: The same CDR3 arises from other DNA sequences in this sample as well. This chain connects TRBV7-2 to TRBJ2-7; D gene ambiguous. V lost 2 bases to trimming and J lost 2 bases, with 4 bases between them. Germline V gene data show CDR1 as SGHTA and CDR2 as FQGNSA. The CDR3 consists of 12 residues. CDR3 in DNA: TGTGCCAGCAGCTTAACTACCTACGAGCAGTACTTC. Protein: CASSLTTYEQYF.

This clone was observed once. The chain has TRBV2 and TRBJ1-1; D remains unclear. This CDR3 comprises 9 residues. Germline values: CDR1 SNHLY, CDR2 FYNNEI. Trimming removed 8 bases from V and 8 bases from J, with 6 bases in between. CDR3 nucleotides: TGTGCCAGCCGAGGGGAAGCTTTCTTT. It encodes CASRGEAFF.

Turning to this clone: The sample contains more than one DNA sequence encoding this CDR3. The J gene is TRBJ1-2, the V gene TRBV28; perhaps TRBD1 as D (6 bases). Trimming cost V 4 bases and J 4 bases, with 10 bases left between them. Germline V gene data show CDR1 as MDHEN and CDR2 as SYDVKM. The CDR3 totals 13 residues. This CDR3 reads CASSSGQSYGYTF. The CDR3 coding sequence is TGTGCCAGCAGTTCCGGACAGTCCTATGGCTACACCTTC.

The chain couples TRBV4-1 to TRBJ1-2; D remains unclear. Trimming left V 0 bases short and J 0 bases short, with 8 bases between. There are 15 residues in the CDR3. Germline values: CDR1 MGHRA, CDR2 YSYEKL. CDR3 sequence reads: CASSQESGPNYGYTF. Here the CDR3 DNA reads TGCGCCAGCAGCCAAGAGTCCGGTCCTAACTATGGCTACACCTTC.

DNA of the CDR3: TGTGCCAGCAGTTTATCGGGCGGGGTGGCAGATACGCAGTATTTT. Its protein product is CASSLSGGVADTQYF. The gene calls are TRBV27 and TRBJ2-3; D might be TRBD2 (6 bases). Deletions cut 0 bases from V and 4 bases from J, with 11 bases between. CDR1 and CDR2 from the germline V gene are MNHEY and SMNVEV (reference sequence). The CDR3 extends over 15 amino acids.

The V gene is TRBV5-1, the J gene TRBJ2-3, with a possible D match to TRBD2 (6 bases). This CDR3 is 15 amino acids long. The V gene's germline CDR1 is SGHRS and CDR2 YFSETQ. Trimming removed 0 bases from V and 3 bases from J, with 11 bases in between. CDR3 in DNA: TGCGCCAGCAGCTTGGCTTGGGCGGGGACAGATACGCAGTATTTT. The encoded protein is CASSLAWAGTDTQYF.

The chain links TRBV10-3 to TRBJ1-2; weak D call: TRBD1 (6 bases). Germline V gives CDR1 ENHRY, CDR2 SYGVKD. The CDR3 extends over 14 amino acids. Trimming shortened V by 8 bases and J by 7 bases, and 20 bases separated the two germline ends. CDR3 region: CAIAGGMPGGGYTF. The DNA for the CDR3 is TGTGCCATCGCTGGGGGCATGCCTGGGGGTGGCTACACCTTC.

The V and J genes are TRBV23-1 and TRBJ2-7; D assignment may be TRBD1 or TRBD2 (5 bases each). TRBV23-1 is labeled an ORF, and its function is uncertain. This CDR3 has 15 amino acids. V lost 7 bases and J lost 3, with 19 bases in between. The CDR3, as DNA: TGCGCCAGCACGGGACCCAGGACGAATTTCTACGAGCAGTACTTC. Protein sequence: CASTGPRTNFYEQYF.